The rows below give T cell receptor beta chains drawn from one sample of a study of blood T cell repertoires in COVID-19. Clones were read by immunoSEQ multiplex PCR, and TCRdb kept only the in-frame ones, dropping some. Among about 190,000 clones listed, roughly 84% were seen once. The sample taken for sequencing was PBMCs or T cells enriched from blood (not recorded which). Every receptor here comes from a woman in her thirties who had been exposed to COVID-19. Each CDR3 is given with its conserved first and last residue. D genes are given only for firm matches. Clone size, where shown, is once, few, many, or a class for clones that have expanded.

v_gene: TRBV27; abundance: NA; d_gene: TRBD1; j_gene: TRBJ1-1; CDR3nt: TGTGCCACGAGGGGGCAGGGGGTTTCTGAAGCTTTCTTT; CDR3aa: CATRGQGVSEAFF
v_gene: TRBV4-1; abundance: few; d_gene: TRBD1; j_gene: TRBJ1-6; CDR3nt: TGCGCCAGCAGCCCTGAACAGGGGAATAATTCACCCCTCCACTTT; CDR3aa: CASSPEQGNNSPLHF
v_gene: TRBV2; abundance: once; d_gene: NA; j_gene: TRBJ1-2; CDR3nt: TGTGCCAGCAGAGGACTTCGGACAGAAAAACCTGACTATGGCTACACCTTC; CDR3aa: CASRGLRTEKPDYGYTF
v_gene: TRBV7-9; abundance: NA; d_gene: NA; j_gene: TRBJ2-5; CDR3nt: TGTGCCAGCAGCTTCCGGGAGACCCAGTACTTC; CDR3aa: CASSFRETQYF
v_gene: TRBV7-9; abundance: NA; d_gene: NA; j_gene: TRBJ1-1; CDR3nt: TGTGCCAGCACAAGGTTGTGGGAGGGGGACACTGAAGCTTTCTTT; CDR3aa: CASTRLWEGDTEAFF
v_gene: TRBV2; abundance: NA; d_gene: NA; j_gene: TRBJ1-2; CDR3nt: TGTGCCAGCAGATATCTGAGCGGAGGCTACACCTTC; CDR3aa: CASRYLSGGYTF
v_gene: TRBV7-9; abundance: once; d_gene: TRBD1; j_gene: TRBJ2-1; CDR3nt: TGTGCCAGCAGCTCCTCGACAGGGACAAACAATGAGCAGTTCTTC; CDR3aa: CASSSSTGTNNEQFF
v_gene: TRBV7-2; abundance: NA; d_gene: NA; j_gene: TRBJ1-2; CDR3nt: TGTGCCAGCAGCTTAGACAGCTACTATGGCTACACCTTC; CDR3aa: CASSLDSYYGYTF
v_gene: TRBV7-7; abundance: NA; d_gene: TRBD2; j_gene: TRBJ2-5; CDR3nt: TGTGCCAGCAGCGGGGGACTAGCGGGGCAAGAGACCCAGTACTTC; CDR3aa: CASSGGLAGQETQYF
v_gene: TRBV5-1; abundance: few; d_gene: NA; j_gene: TRBJ2-1; CDR3nt: TGCGCCAGCGGGAGCTCCTACAATGAGCAGTTCTTC; CDR3aa: CASGSSYNEQFF
v_gene: TRBV13; abundance: NA; d_gene: NA; j_gene: TRBJ2-3; CDR3nt: TGTGCCAGCAGCTTAGCCCAGTTCACAGATACGCAGTATTTT; CDR3aa: CASSLAQFTDTQYF
v_gene: TRBV19; abundance: NA; d_gene: NA; j_gene: TRBJ2-3; CDR3nt: TGTGCCAGTAGGTGGAGAGCAGATGGTAACACAGATACGCAGTATTTT; CDR3aa: CASRWRADGNTDTQYF
v_gene: TRBV19; abundance: NA; d_gene: NA; j_gene: TRBJ1-1; CDR3nt: TGTGCCAGCCAGATGGCCCACCGAACTGAAGCTTTCTTT; CDR3aa: CASQMAHRTEAFF
v_gene: TRBV5-1; abundance: few; d_gene: TRBD1; j_gene: TRBJ1-4; CDR3nt: TGCGCCAGCAGCTCGGGCCGGGACAGGTCTGAAAAACTGTTTTTT; CDR3aa: CASSSGRDRSEKLFF
v_gene: TRBV12-3/TRBV12-4; abundance: NA; d_gene: NA; j_gene: TRBJ2-1; CDR3nt: TGTGCCAGCAGTTTGGGCGTCTACAATGAGCAGTTCTTC; CDR3aa: CASSLGVYNEQFF
v_gene: TRBV3-1/TRBV3-2; abundance: NA; d_gene: NA; j_gene: TRBJ2-7; CDR3nt: TGTGCCAGCAGCCAAGATTTTACGCAGTCCTACGAGCAGTACTTC; CDR3aa: CASSQDFTQSYEQYF
v_gene: TRBV6-6; abundance: NA; d_gene: NA; j_gene: TRBJ2-2; CDR3nt: TGTGCCAGCAGTTTCACAGGGTCGACAGCCGGGGAGCTGTTTTTT; CDR3aa: CASSFTGSTAGELFF
v_gene: TRBV19; abundance: NA; d_gene: NA; j_gene: TRBJ1-4; CDR3nt: TGTGCCAGTAGCTCCCCTGGGTCTACGCAGGGAGAAAAACTGTTTTTT; CDR3aa: CASSSPGSTQGEKLFF
v_gene: TRBV2; abundance: NA; d_gene: TRBD2; j_gene: TRBJ2-3; CDR3nt: TGTGCCAGCCGAGGACTAGCGGCTAGCACAGATACGCAGTATTTT; CDR3aa: CASRGLAASTDTQYF
v_gene: TRBV14; abundance: NA; d_gene: TRBD1; j_gene: TRBJ2-1; CDR3nt: TGTGCCAGCAGCGTACCGGGACAGCTCTCCTACAATGAGCAGTTCTTC; CDR3aa: CASSVPGQLSYNEQFF